The clone carrying this T cell receptor (beta chain) showed up many times. Its matching antigen is unknown. Trimming removed 1 base from V and 11 bases from J, with 9 bases in between. The germline V gene encodes CDR1 SGHTA and CDR2 FQGNSA. CDR3 size: 12 residues. TCRdb ran MiXCR on the PCR reads. There are roughly 30,000 clones in the sample; over 20% occur only once, and just over 14% lies in the top ten. This sample is drawn from a study of metastatic and nonmetastatic thyroid tumors. On the study more broadly: Peripheral blood and tumor or nodule samples from malignant and benign thyroid patients were compared. The study's findings and limits: Malignant tumors reportedly showed significantly higher TCR beta diversity than benign nodules in both blood and tumor.

Patients had received no treatment of any kind before thyroid surgery. The clonotype was recovered from a female donor with papillary thyroid cancer or a benign thyroid nodule (not recorded which). Some clones in this sample may be carry-over from other donors' samples. Material: blood. The chain carries TRBV7-2 and TRBJ1-3; no definite D call. The CDR3 reads CASSLVGRSIYF. CDR3 DNA: TGTGCCAGCAGCTTAGTTGGCAGGTCCATATATTTT.